Here is one TCR beta chain with its context. This entry comes from a study of radiotherapy plus CTLA-4 blockade in lung cancer. The table came from immunoSEQ multiplex PCR; TCRdb's copy has only in-frame clones and leaves some out. Found here are 35,000 to 40,000 clones, about 86% of them singletons; the top ten hold 22%. The CDR3 is 13 amino acids. The germline V gene encodes CDR1 LGHNA and CDR2 YSLEER. Between the trimmed V and J ends, which lost 4 bases and 5 bases, there was a span of 11 bases. V gene TRBV4-3 combines with J gene TRBJ2-5, with a tentative D call TRBD2 (5 bases). The clonotype was recovered from a human donor with non-small cell lung cancer whose response to radiotherapy plus ipilimumab could not be evaluated. The sequences come from peripheral blood, collected from a patient treated with radiotherapy plus ipilimumab. The CDR3 spells CASSRSSGETQYF. DNA of the CDR3: TGCGCCAGCAGCCGGAGTTCGGGGGAGACCCAGTACTTC.